The 9 T cell receptor beta chains below were found in one sample sequenced in a study of blood T cell repertoires in COVID-19. Repertoires were generated with immunoSEQ multiplex PCR, while TCRdb's copy carries only in-frame clones and drops some. The table lists 55,000 to 75,000 clones, 73% of them singletons. The specimen sequenced was peripheral blood. All receptors derive from a man between 60 and 70 years old with acute or convalescent COVID-19.

The J gene is TRBJ1-3, the V gene TRBV14; the D is unclear. Germline V gene sequence: CDR1 SGHDN, CDR2 FVKESK. Trimming pared 3 bases from V and 3 bases from J, leaving 3 bases between. CDR3 length: 12 amino acids. CDR3 coding DNA: TGTGCCAGCAGCCAGTATGGAAACACCATATATTTT. Translated, it gives CASSQYGNTIYF.

The CDR3 DNA reads as TGCGCCAGCAGCCAAGGACGGGAAAACATTCAGTACTTC. The encoded protein is CASSQGRENIQYF. The rearrangement links TRBV4-1 to TRBJ2-4; no clear D. The CDR3 spans 13 residues. The germline V gene encodes CDR1 MGHRA and CDR2 YSYEKL. V gave up 1 base and J gave up 5 bases, with 6 bases separating them.

V usage is TRBV5-1 and J usage is TRBJ1-1, with TRBD1 identical over 9 bases. The CDR3 sequence is 14 residues long. V trimming: 5 bases; J trimming: 7 bases; junction bases outside the gene matches: 9. Germline V gene lookup returns CDR1 SGHRS and CDR2 YFSETQ. CDR3 sequence: CASRSGTGFGEAFF. The CDR3 DNA is TGCGCCAGCAGGTCCGGGACAGGGTTCGGTGAAGCTTTCTTT.

This rearrangement joins TRBV28 to TRBJ2-7; tentatively, D is TRBD2 (6 bases). CDR3 size: 14 residues. Deletions cut 2 bases from V and 1 base from J, with 9 bases between. CDR1 MDHEN and CDR2 SYDVKM come from the germline V gene. The chain's CDR3 is CASSLGGESYEQYV. Written as DNA, the CDR3 is TGTGCCAGCAGTTTAGGAGGGGAGTCCTACGAGCAGTACGTC.

The chain joins TRBV9 to TRBJ1-2; no reliable D call. This CDR3 contains 12 residues. V was trimmed by 0 bases and J by 4 bases, leaving 4 bases between them. Germline lookup yields CDR1 SGDLS and CDR2 YYNGEE. This chain's CDR3 is CASSVDGYGYTF. For the CDR3, the DNA is TGTGCCAGCAGCGTAGACGGCTATGGCTACACCTTC. The full variable domain, its missing parts supplied by reference TRBV9 and TRBJ1-2, is DSGVTQTPKHLITATGQRVTLRCSPRSGDLSVYWYQQSLDQGLQFLIQYYNGEERAKGNILERFSAQQFPDLHSELNLSSLELGDSALYFCASSVDGYGYTFGSGTRLTVV.

J is TRBJ2-2 and V is TRBV9, with 9 positions matching TRBD2. The CDR3 runs 17 residues. The ends lost 4 bases at V and 3 bases at J; junction bases unmatched: 10. Germline CDR1 is SGDLS and CDR2 is YYNGEE. The DNA for the CDR3 is TGTGCCAGCAGCCCTAGGATGGCGGGAGGGGACACCGGGGAGCTGTTTTTT. This encodes CASSPRMAGGDTGELFF.

The V call is TRBV5-1, the J call TRBJ1-1; no clear D. This CDR3 region has 15 residues. CDR1 and CDR2 from the germline V gene are SGHRS and YFSETQ. The V end was cut by 0 bases, the J end by 1 base, with 10 bases between. CDR3 protein: CASSLVAAQNTEAFF. As DNA, the CDR3 is TGCGCCAGCAGCTTGGTGGCGGCGCAGAACACTGAAGCTTTCTTT.

This clone has a single count. This sequence joins TRBV6-1 and TRBJ2-2; 7 nucleotides line up with TRBD1. CDR3 length: 16 residues. Germline V lookup: CDR1 MNHNS, CDR2 SASEGT. V shed 2 bases and J 0 bases; nucleotides not matched to a gene: 3. The CDR3 DNA is TGTGCCAGCAGTGAATTAGGGGGCCCGAACACCGGGGAGCTGTTTTTT. This gives the protein CASSELGGPNTGELFF.

This chain connects TRBV12-2 to TRBJ1-2; the D segment call TRBD1 is taken from the table without a DNA check. TRBV12-2 represents a pseudogene. This CDR3 has 16 amino acids. CDR3 sequence (DNA): TGTGCAAGTCGCCCCGACCGGGACACCGCTAACTATGGCTACACCTTC. It is translated as CASRPDRDTANYGYTF.